Listed below are T cell receptor beta chains from one sample, sequenced in a study of shared clonotypes between healthy human individuals. Here immunoSEQ multiplex PCR was the method, and the copy in TCRdb shows in-frame clones only, minus some. In the table there are some 2,500,000 clones, roughly 93% of which are singletons. The sample comprised naive CD4+ T cells from PBMCs. These receptor sequences come from a man in his late teens or twenties in good health. Some clones in this sample may be carry-over from other donors' samples. Each CDR3 is given with its conserved first and last residue. Fields, in order: CDR3 protein, CDR3 DNA, clone size, CDR3 length, J gene, D gene, V gene. The D gene is left open where the match is weak. Some rows mark clone size as missing; the rest say once, few, many or name a class of expanded clone.

CASSLGVGPGQQKLFF	TGTGCCAGCAGCTTAGGTGTAGGTCCTGGTCAACAAAAACTGTTTTTT	-	16	TRBJ1-4	-	TRBV7-2
CASDYGYTF	TGTGCCAGCGACTATGGCTACACCTTC	few	9	TRBJ1-2	-	TRBV11-2
CASSPTSGREAGELFF	TGTGCCAGCAGCCCCACTAGCGGGAGGGAAGCCGGGGAGCTGTTTTTT	once	16	TRBJ2-2	TRBD2	TRBV7-3
CATTRDFTYNEQFF	TGTGCCACCACCCGGGACTTTACCTACAATGAGCAGTTCTTC	-	14	TRBJ2-1	-	TRBV6-1
CASSPHRGETQYF	TGTGCCAGCAGTCCACACAGGGGGGAGACCCAGTACTTC	once	13	TRBJ2-5	TRBD1	TRBV6-1
CASSLLVMTSGNNEQFF	TGTGCCAGCAGTTTACTAGTGATGACTAGCGGTAACAATGAGCAGTTCTTC	once	17	TRBJ2-1	TRBD2	TRBV28
CARPLRPGHIQETQYF	TGTGCCAGACCATTAAGACCGGGACACATCCAAGAGACCCAGTACTTC	-	16	TRBJ2-5	-	TRBV19
CASSLRGTSRTTDTQYF	TGTGCCAGCAGCTTAAGAGGGACTAGCAGGACAACAGATACGCAGTATTTT	-	17	TRBJ2-3	TRBD2	TRBV7-9
CASNRAGQGAGEQYF	TGCGCCAGCAACAGAGCAGGACAGGGGGCCGGCGAGCAGTACTTC	-	15	TRBJ2-7	TRBD1	TRBV5-1
CASRPTGRGNYEQYF	TGTGCCAGCAGACCGACAGGGAGGGGCAACTACGAGCAGTACTTC	-	15	TRBJ2-7	-	TRBV11-2
CASRKDRAVSYEQYF	TGTGCCAGCAGAAAGGACAGGGCAGTTTCTTACGAGCAGTACTTC	once	15	TRBJ2-7	TRBD1	TRBV6-1
CASSFAGLGKNIQYF	TGTGCCAGCAGCTTCGCAGGGCTGGGCAAAAACATTCAGTACTTC	-	15	TRBJ2-4	-	TRBV7-2
CASSDIPGGGLYNEQFF	TGCGCCAGCAGTGATATTCCTGGGGGAGGGCTATACAATGAGCAGTTCTTC	-	17	TRBJ2-1	TRBD2	TRBV10-1
CASRPGPSTPETQYF	TGTGCCAGCAGACCGGGACCCTCAACCCCAGAGACCCAGTACTTC	once	15	TRBJ2-5	-	TRBV6-1
CAISRDTSNQPQHF	TGTGCCATCAGCCGGGACACGAGCAATCAGCCCCAGCATTTT	-	14	TRBJ1-5	-	TRBV10-3
CASSPGGGRASYEQYF	TGCGCCAGCAGCCCCGGGGGCGGGAGGGCATCCTACGAGCAGTACTTC	-	16	TRBJ2-7	TRBD2	TRBV4-1
CASSPWIYSNQPQHF	TGTGCCAGTAGTCCGTGGATTTATAGCAATCAGCCCCAGCATTTT	-	15	TRBJ1-5	-	TRBV19
CAWSPWTGIQETQYF	TGTGCCTGGAGCCCCTGGACAGGAATCCAAGAGACCCAGTACTTC	-	15	TRBJ2-5	TRBD1	TRBV30
CASSDYWEQPQHF	TGTGCCAGCAGTGATTACTGGGAGCAGCCCCAGCATTTT	-	13	TRBJ1-5	-	TRBV2
CASGKQGGYTEAFF	TGTGCCAGCGGAAAACAGGGGGGGTACACTGAAGCTTTCTTT	once	14	TRBJ1-1	TRBD1	TRBV27
CASGGGRTAGEQFF	TGTGCCAGTGGGGGAGGGAGAACGGCGGGTGAGCAGTTCTTC	-	14	TRBJ2-1	TRBD2	TRBV28
CASSLGTGNTGELFF	TGTGCCAGCAGCCTCGGGACAGGGAACACCGGGGAGCTGTTTTTT	-	15	TRBJ2-2	TRBD1	TRBV9
CASTDRGRSNQPQHF	TGTGCCAGTACCGACAGGGGGCGCAGCAATCAGCCCCAGCATTTT	-	15	TRBJ1-5	TRBD1	TRBV19
CASSSRQGATDTQYF	TGTGCCAGCAGCTCTCGACAGGGGGCTACAGATACGCAGTATTTT	-	15	TRBJ2-3	TRBD1	TRBV11-1
CASSIQLKPQHF	TGTGCCAGCAGTATACAGCTTAAGCCCCAGCATTTT	-	12	TRBJ1-5	-	TRBV28
CASSFLGGTSNQPQHF	TGTGCCAGCAGTTTTCTGGGGGGAACTAGCAATCAGCCCCAGCATTTT	-	16	TRBJ1-5	-	TRBV28